The 13 T cell receptor beta chains listed next were all sequenced from one sample in a study of spatial heterogeneity in lung cancer. Via MiXCR, TCRdb re-called the 5' RACE reads, giving one row per CDR3 protein. The sample has 35,000 to 45,000 distinct CDR3 sequences; around 5% are singletons. The time point is: sample taken at primary tumor resection. Material: PBMCs, obtained at surgery. Receptors originate from a female donor with early-stage non-small cell lung cancer.

V is TRBV2 and J is TRBJ2-5; D is perhaps TRBD1 (5 bases). The CDR3 is made up of 13 amino acids. The ends were cut back, 6 bases at V and 4 bases at J, with 12 bases in the middle. Germline V gene data show CDR1 as SNHLY and CDR2 as FYNNEI. CDR3 loop: CASSAVRGETQYF. The DNA for the CDR3 is TGTGCCAGCAGCGCCGTAAGGGGAGAGACCCAGTACTTC.

This clonotype was detected many times. The gene calls are TRBV29-1 and TRBJ2-7, with D perhaps matching TRBD1 (5 bases). The CDR3 loop spans 12 amino acids. Trimming pared 3 bases from V and 0 bases from J, leaving 6 bases between. CDR1 SQVTM and CDR2 ANQGSEA come from the germline V gene. CDR3 in DNA: TGCAGCGTTGACGACAGCTCCTACGAGCAGTACTTC. Translated, it gives CSVDDSSYEQYF.

For this clonotype: A much larger clone sits a single nucleotide away, making a read error possible. This chain uses TRBV29-1 with TRBJ2-5; a weak D match, TRBD2 (6 bases). The CDR3 length is 12 residues. In germline, CDR1 is SQVTM, CDR2 ANQGSEA. The DNA of the CDR3 is TGCAGCGCTGAAGCAGGGAGGGAGACCCAGTACTTC. This codes for CSAEAGRETQYF.

CDR3 coding DNA: TGTGCCAGCACCTCATCAAGTTTTAGCACAGATACGCAGTATTTT. It specifies CASTSSSFSTDTQYF. This rearrangement joins TRBV9 to TRBJ2-3; D gene unclear. Germline-derived CDR1 and CDR2 are SGDLS and YYNGEE. This CDR3 is 15 amino acids long. With 6 bases removed from V and 0 bases from J, the gap between germline ends came to 14 bases.

This clonotype was seen ten or more times. The gene calls are TRBV28 and TRBJ2-5; TRBD1 or TRBD2 may be the D gene (5 bases each). Germline assignment: CDR1 MDHEN and CDR2 SYDVKM. Trimming pared 8 bases from V and 5 bases from J, leaving 15 bases between. The CDR3 runs 13 residues. CDR3 coding DNA: TGTGCCAGCTGGGACCCATCTCGCGAGACCCAGTACTTC. Translated, it gives CASWDPSRETQYF.

This clonotype has at least ten counts. J is TRBJ1-6 and V is TRBV6-5; no firm D call. Trimming pared 2 bases from V and 6 bases from J, leaving 8 bases between. The CDR3 extends over 14 amino acids. CDR1 is MNHEY and CDR2 is SVGAGI in the germline V gene. CDR3: CASSYPRVNSPLHF. The CDR3 DNA follows: TGTGCCAGCAGTTACCCGCGGGTTAATTCACCCCTCCACTTT.

In its sample, this clonotype was seen a few times. The chain couples TRBV2 to TRBJ2-7, with 11 bases lining up with TRBD2. Germline V CDR1 and CDR2: SNHLY, FYNNEI. This CDR3 has 14 amino acids. Unmatched junction bases numbered 6, after V lost 6 bases and J lost 5 bases. This CDR3 is CASRPLAGGHEQYF. CDR3 coding DNA: TGTGCCAGCAGACCCCTAGCGGGGGGCCACGAGCAGTACTTC.

This clonotype was recorded many times. The rearrangement joins TRBV7-2 to TRBJ2-4; 10 bases map to TRBD1. Losses at the gene ends were 1 base for V and 4 bases for J; bases not matched to a gene: 7. This CDR3 contains 17 residues. Germline loops: CDR1 SGHTA, CDR2 FQGNSA. The CDR3, as DNA: TGTGCCAGCAGCTTAGGTGGCGGGACAGGGGTGAAAAACATTCAGTACTTC. Residues: CASSLGGGTGVKNIQYF.

This clonotype has just a few counts. V usage is TRBV6-2 or TRBV6-3 and J usage is TRBJ2-7; D is unclear. The germline gives CDR1 MNHEY, CDR2 SVGEGT. The V end was cut by 2 bases, the J end by 0 bases, with 8 bases between. The length of the CDR3 is 14 residues. CDR3 residues: CASSYVRNSYEQYF. The CDR3 DNA sequence: TGTGCCAGCAGTTACGTCCGGAACTCCTACGAGCAGTACTTC.

This clonotype was observed many times. The rearrangement links TRBV12-3 or TRBV12-4 to TRBJ1-1, with D perhaps matching TRBD1 (5 bases). This CDR3 has 14 amino acids. Trimming removed 2 bases at V and 0 bases at J, with 7 bases between. This CDR3 reads CASSLRQMNTEAFF. CDR3 sequence (DNA): TGTGCCAGCAGTTTAAGACAGATGAACACTGAAGCTTTCTTT.

This clonotype was detected only once. The V gene is TRBV20-1, the J gene TRBJ2-7; D unclear. Germline V CDR1 and CDR2: DFQATT, SNEGSKA (reference sequence). The CDR3 loop spans 11 amino acids. Deletions cut 4 bases from V and 3 bases from J, with 7 bases between. The DNA of the CDR3 is TGCAGTGCTAACTGGGACTACGAGCAGTACTTC. Its translation: CSANWDYEQYF.

At least ten counts were recorded for this clonotype. This rearrangement joins TRBV27 to TRBJ2-7, with D tentatively TRBD1 or TRBD2 (6 bases each). The CDR3 totals 15 residues. Trimming shortened V by 2 bases and J by 0 bases, and 11 bases separated the two germline ends. Germline CDR1 reads MNHEY; CDR2 reads SMNVEV (reference sequence). The CDR3 is CASSLTGRSSYEQYF. In DNA form, the CDR3 reads TGTGCCAGCAGTTTAACAGGGAGGAGCTCCTACGAGCAGTACTTC.

This clonotype was seen many times. The J gene is TRBJ1-2, the V gene TRBV29-1; D call uncertain. The CDR3 is 13 residues long. The V gene's germline CDR1 is SQVTM and CDR2 ANQGSEA. V lost 4 bases and J 8 bases, leaving 17 bases between the germline ends. In DNA form, the CDR3 reads TGCAGCGTTGTACGTTGGGGTGAGAAGGGCTACACCTTC. Amino acid sequence: CSVVRWGEKGYTF.